This is a list of T cell receptor beta chains from one sample in a study of regulatory T cells in long-lasting Graves disease. One entry per CDR3 protein, called by TCRdb with MiXCR from the multiplex PCR reads. The sample holds about half a million distinct CDR3 sequences; approximately 23% are singletons and the top ten take around 13%. The sequencing here drew on peripheral blood mononuclear cells (PBMCs), taken when the disease was refractory, from a patient treated with antithyroid drugs. The receptors were gathered from a female donor with Graves disease. CDR3s include the opening cysteine and the closing phenylalanine or tryptophan. The order of the fields is J gene, V gene, clone size, D gene, CDR3 length, CDR3 DNA, CDR3 protein. The D gene is left open where the match is weak. Clone size is given for some rows only: seen once, a few or many times, or a class if the clone is expanded.

j_call: TRBJ1-5; v_call: TRBV6-2/TRBV6-3; clone_size: NA; d_call: NA; cdr3_length: 13; cdr3_nt: TGTGCCAGCAGTCCGACAGTAATCGGGGCCCAGCATTTT; cdr3_aa: CASSPTVIGAQHF
j_call: TRBJ2-5; v_call: TRBV6-1; clone_size: many; d_call: TRBD2; cdr3_length: 15; cdr3_nt: TGTGCCACCCGTTCGGGACTAGCGGGAAAAGAGACCCAGTACTTC; cdr3_aa: CATRSGLAGKETQYF
j_call: TRBJ2-7; v_call: TRBV6-5; clone_size: many; d_call: TRBD2; cdr3_length: 15; cdr3_nt: TGTGCCAGCAGTTACGCAGCGGGAGTCGGGTACGAGCAGTACTTC; cdr3_aa: CASSYAAGVGYEQYF
j_call: TRBJ2-1; v_call: TRBV28; clone_size: NA; d_call: TRBD1; cdr3_length: 15; cdr3_nt: TGTGCCAGCAGTCCCGGGACAGGGGCTTACAATGAGCAGTTCTTC; cdr3_aa: CASSPGTGAYNEQFF
j_call: TRBJ1-5; v_call: TRBV2; clone_size: many; d_call: TRBD1; cdr3_length: 13; cdr3_nt: TGTGCCAGCTCGACACAGGGGTATCAGCCCCAGCATTTT; cdr3_aa: CASSTQGYQPQHF
j_call: TRBJ2-3; v_call: TRBV15; clone_size: few; d_call: TRBD2; cdr3_length: 18; cdr3_nt: TGTGCCACCAGCCTAGGGACTAGCGGGGGGGCTCGTGCAGATACGCAGTATTTT; cdr3_aa: CATSLGTSGGARADTQYF
j_call: TRBJ2-2; v_call: TRBV11-2; clone_size: NA; d_call: NA; cdr3_length: 15; cdr3_nt: TGTGCCAGCAGCCCCACGATCGGAAAAACCGGGGAGCTGTTTTTT; cdr3_aa: CASSPTIGKTGELFF
j_call: TRBJ1-2; v_call: TRBV28; clone_size: many; d_call: TRBD1; cdr3_length: 13; cdr3_nt: TGTGCCAGCACCCAGGGGGAGAGCTATGGCTACACCTTC; cdr3_aa: CASTQGESYGYTF
j_call: TRBJ2-7; v_call: TRBV12-3/TRBV12-4; clone_size: many; d_call: NA; cdr3_length: 13; cdr3_nt: TGTGCCAGCAGTTTATTCGGGAACTACGAGCAGTACTTC; cdr3_aa: CASSLFGNYEQYF
j_call: TRBJ1-5; v_call: TRBV28; clone_size: many; d_call: NA; cdr3_length: 13; cdr3_nt: TGTGCCAGCAGCCCGGGACACCTTTTGACCCAGCATTTT; cdr3_aa: CASSPGHLLTQHF
j_call: TRBJ2-7; v_call: TRBV11-2; clone_size: many; d_call: TRBD2; cdr3_length: 16; cdr3_nt: TGTGCCAGCAGCTTAGCGTCCCTAGCGGGGATCTACGAGCAGTACTTC; cdr3_aa: CASSLASLAGIYEQYF
j_call: TRBJ2-5; v_call: TRBV12-3/TRBV12-4; clone_size: many; d_call: NA; cdr3_length: 13; cdr3_nt: TGTGCCAGCAGTTACACAGCCAAGGGGACCCAGTACTTC; cdr3_aa: CASSYTAKGTQYF
j_call: TRBJ2-7; v_call: TRBV7-8; clone_size: few; d_call: TRBD2; cdr3_length: 14; cdr3_nt: TGTGCCAGCAGCCCCGGGACTAGCGTCTACGAGCAGTGCTTC; cdr3_aa: CASSPGTSVYEQCF
j_call: TRBJ1-1; v_call: TRBV12-3/TRBV12-4; clone_size: many; d_call: NA; cdr3_length: 14; cdr3_nt: TGTGCCAGCAGCGATAGGATCCAGGGCATTGAAGCTTTCTTT; cdr3_aa: CASSDRIQGIEAFF
j_call: TRBJ1-2; v_call: TRBV20-1; clone_size: many; d_call: NA; cdr3_length: 13; cdr3_nt: TGCAGTGCTAGTCATTTGCGGGACGGTGGCTACACCTTC; cdr3_aa: CSASHLRDGGYTF
j_call: TRBJ2-7; v_call: TRBV7-2; clone_size: NA; d_call: NA; cdr3_length: 13; cdr3_nt: TGTGCCAGCAGCGTCCGGGTGGCCTACGAGCAGTACTTC; cdr3_aa: CASSVRVAYEQYF
j_call: TRBJ2-7; v_call: TRBV7-2; clone_size: many; d_call: TRBD2; cdr3_length: 15; cdr3_nt: TGTGCCAGCAGTTCCGGGACTAGCGGAACCTACGAGCAGTACTTC; cdr3_aa: CASSSGTSGTYEQYF
j_call: TRBJ1-1; v_call: TRBV5-1; clone_size: many; d_call: TRBD1; cdr3_length: 14; cdr3_nt: TGCGCCAGCAGCCCTCGACAGGGTAGTAATGAAGCTTTCTTT; cdr3_aa: CASSPRQGSNEAFF
j_call: TRBJ2-2; v_call: TRBV9; clone_size: many; d_call: TRBD2; cdr3_length: 14; cdr3_nt: TGTGCCAGCAGCGTCGGGAGGGGAACCGGGGAGCTGTTTTTT; cdr3_aa: CASSVGRGTGELFF
j_call: TRBJ2-7; v_call: TRBV28; clone_size: NA; d_call: NA; cdr3_length: 14; cdr3_nt: TGTGCCAGCAGTTTAGCGACTAGGCCCTACGAGCAGTACTTC; cdr3_aa: CASSLATRPYEQYF
j_call: TRBJ2-7; v_call: TRBV28; clone_size: many; d_call: NA; cdr3_length: 13; cdr3_nt: TGTGCCAGCAGTTTTCCCAGGGCCCCCGAGCAGTACTTC; cdr3_aa: CASSFPRAPEQYF
j_call: TRBJ2-2; v_call: TRBV6-9; clone_size: many; d_call: NA; cdr3_length: 14; cdr3_nt: TGTGCCAGCAGTTGGGAACGGAACACCGGGGAGCTGTTTTTT; cdr3_aa: CASSWERNTGELFF
j_call: TRBJ2-7; v_call: TRBV30; clone_size: NA; d_call: TRBD1; cdr3_length: 11; cdr3_nt: TGTGCCTCCACGACAGGGCAAGAGCAGTACTTC; cdr3_aa: CASTTGQEQYF
j_call: TRBJ1-1; v_call: TRBV6-1; clone_size: few; d_call: NA; cdr3_length: 12; cdr3_nt: TGTGCCAGTATAACAGGGCGCACTGAAGCTTTCTTT; cdr3_aa: CASITGRTEAFF
j_call: TRBJ1-5; v_call: TRBV28; clone_size: many; d_call: NA; cdr3_length: 14; cdr3_nt: TGTGCCAGCAGTCTGCCAGGGGTTGATCAGCCCCAGCATTTT; cdr3_aa: CASSLPGVDQPQHF
j_call: TRBJ1-5; v_call: TRBV6-1; clone_size: many; d_call: TRBD1; cdr3_length: 13; cdr3_nt: TGTGCCACCGGACAGGTAGCGAATCAGCCCCAGCATTTT; cdr3_aa: CATGQVANQPQHF
j_call: TRBJ2-7; v_call: TRBV9; clone_size: NA; d_call: TRBD1; cdr3_length: 15; cdr3_nt: TGTGCCAGCAGCACCCCGGGACAGGGTGACTACGAGCAGTACTTC; cdr3_aa: CASSTPGQGDYEQYF
j_call: TRBJ1-4; v_call: TRBV29-1; clone_size: NA; d_call: TRBD1; cdr3_length: 13; cdr3_nt: TGCAGCGTTGGCGCAGGGGGCCATGAAAAACTGTTTTTT; cdr3_aa: CSVGAGGHEKLFF
j_call: TRBJ1-5; v_call: TRBV7-2; clone_size: many; d_call: NA; cdr3_length: 14; cdr3_nt: TGTGCCAGCAGCTTAGTGGGGTCGGATCAGCCCCAGCATTTT; cdr3_aa: CASSLVGSDQPQHF
j_call: TRBJ1-2; v_call: TRBV20-1; clone_size: NA; d_call: NA; cdr3_length: 13; cdr3_nt: TGCAGTGCTTCGTGGGGGCTCAAAGGGGGCTACACCTTC; cdr3_aa: CSASWGLKGGYTF
j_call: TRBJ2-7; v_call: TRBV19; clone_size: few; d_call: NA; cdr3_length: 15; cdr3_nt: TGTGCCAGTAGTGACGATCCATCAGGGCGACACGAGCAGTACTTC; cdr3_aa: CASSDDPSGRHEQYF
j_call: TRBJ1-2; v_call: TRBV29-1; clone_size: few; d_call: NA; cdr3_length: 13; cdr3_nt: TGCAGCGCTGGGACCGATCCTAACTATGGCTACACCTTC; cdr3_aa: CSAGTDPNYGYTF
j_call: TRBJ2-2; v_call: TRBV5-1; clone_size: many; d_call: NA; cdr3_length: 15; cdr3_nt: TGCGCCAGCAGCGCCCGGGACGGGAACACCGGGGAGCTGTTTTTT; cdr3_aa: CASSARDGNTGELFF
j_call: TRBJ1-5; v_call: TRBV19; clone_size: NA; d_call: TRBD1; cdr3_length: 16; cdr3_nt: TGTACCAGTAGTCTCTCGACAGGGGATGGCAATCAGCCCCAGCATTTT; cdr3_aa: CTSSLSTGDGNQPQHF
j_call: TRBJ2-7; v_call: TRBV7-2; clone_size: many; d_call: TRBD2; cdr3_length: 16; cdr3_nt: TGTGCCAGCAGCTTAGAGGGGACTAGCGGGGCCTACGAGCAGTACTTC; cdr3_aa: CASSLEGTSGAYEQYF
j_call: TRBJ1-1; v_call: TRBV30; clone_size: NA; d_call: NA; cdr3_length: 13; cdr3_nt: TGTGCCTGGATCTTGAGGTTGGACACTGAAGCTTTCTTT; cdr3_aa: CAWILRLDTEAFF
j_call: TRBJ1-3; v_call: TRBV11-3; clone_size: NA; d_call: NA; cdr3_length: 15; cdr3_nt: TGTGCCAGCAGCTTAGATGCCGGCTCTGGAAACACCATATATTTT; cdr3_aa: CASSLDAGSGNTIYF
j_call: TRBJ1-2; v_call: TRBV11-2; clone_size: few; d_call: NA; cdr3_length: 16; cdr3_nt: TGTGCCAGCAGCTTAGATTCCCGGGGTATGGGCTATGGCTACACCTTC; cdr3_aa: CASSLDSRGMGYGYTF
j_call: TRBJ1-2; v_call: TRBV28; clone_size: many; d_call: NA; cdr3_length: 13; cdr3_nt: TGTGCCAGCATCAGGGCAGGGGCGTATGGCTACACCTTC; cdr3_aa: CASIRAGAYGYTF
j_call: TRBJ1-2; v_call: TRBV4-1; clone_size: few; d_call: NA; cdr3_length: 15; cdr3_nt: TGCGCCAGCAGCCAAGACGCACAGTTGGACTATGGCTACACCTTC; cdr3_aa: CASSQDAQLDYGYTF
j_call: TRBJ1-2; v_call: TRBV11-1; clone_size: many; d_call: TRBD1; cdr3_length: 14; cdr3_nt: TGTGCCAGCAGTGAAACCGGGACAGCGGATGGCTACACCTTC; cdr3_aa: CASSETGTADGYTF
j_call: TRBJ2-4; v_call: TRBV2; clone_size: many; d_call: NA; cdr3_length: 16; cdr3_nt: TGTGCCAGCAGTGAATGGTGGGTCTCAGCCAAAAACATTCAGTACTTC; cdr3_aa: CASSEWWVSAKNIQYF
j_call: TRBJ2-5; v_call: TRBV19; clone_size: few; d_call: NA; cdr3_length: 15; cdr3_nt: TGTGCCAGTAGTATAATCCAGGGTCGTCAAGAGACCCAGTACTTC; cdr3_aa: CASSIIQGRQETQYF
j_call: TRBJ2-5; v_call: TRBV14; clone_size: few; d_call: TRBD2; cdr3_length: 13; cdr3_nt: TGTGCCAGCGGTAGCGGGAGTAAGGAGACCCAGTACTTC; cdr3_aa: CASGSGSKETQYF
j_call: TRBJ1-1; v_call: TRBV28; clone_size: many; d_call: TRBD1; cdr3_length: 16; cdr3_nt: TGTGCCAGCAGTTTAACAGGGACAGGGGGCTACACTGAAGCTTTCTTT; cdr3_aa: CASSLTGTGGYTEAFF